This T cell receptor beta chain emerged from a study of shared clonotypes between healthy human individuals. Whole-study context: Donor composition was a couple of women and three men, aged 18 to 49.

Data came from immunoSEQ multiplex PCR; TCRdb stores just in-frame clones and leaves some out. The table has under 750,000 clones, roughly 72% seen once; the top ten hold under 2%. Free of recent acute infections or vaccinations, the donors were healthy HIV-negative adults. CDR3 length: 15 amino acids. Per germline, CDR1 SEHNR and CDR2 FQNEAQ (reference sequence). V lost 0 bases, J lost 8 bases, and 10 bases stayed unmatched. Study results and caveats: A small donor pool kept down the genetic and exposure-history diversity that was represented. A handful of donors shared 4.5% to 6.5% of their naive CD4 clonotypes.

This clone was picked up a small number of times. Antigen specificity is unknown. This clonotype was sampled from a woman aged 25-40 years in good health. V is TRBV7-9 and J is TRBJ2-7; 7 bases map to TRBD1. The sequencing sample was made of memory CD4+ T cells sorted from blood. Subset given: CD45RA-negative fraction. The CDR3 is CASSLAPEDRNKQYF. The DNA for the CDR3 is TGTGCCAGCAGCTTAGCGCCAGAGGACAGGAACAAGCAGTACTTC.